This T cell receptor beta chain was captured in a study of blood T cell repertoires in COVID-19. Study at large: Samples came from the United States, Italy and Spain, spanning acute and convalescent COVID-19. Sources were T cells, B-cell-depleted T cells, or PBMCs; the material itself was cDNA or gDNA.

Data came from immunoSEQ multiplex PCR; TCRdb stores just in-frame clones and leaves some out. The data hold roughly 250,000 clones, with 80% to 90% observed a single time. Germline loops: CDR1 SGHNT, CDR2 YYREEE (reference sequence). With 4 bases removed from V and 5 bases from J, the gap between germline ends came to 19 bases. The CDR3 sequence is 15 residues long. The J gene is TRBJ2-7, the V gene TRBV5-4; a weak D match, TRBD2 (6 bases). The TCR sequence derives from a woman between 25 and 40 years old with COVID-19, enrolled during active disease. Material for sequencing was peripheral blood. CDR3 in amino acids: CASSRGRGLFNEQYF. In DNA form, the CDR3 reads TGTGCCAGCAGCCGAGGGCGGGGTCTGTTCAACGAGCAGTACTTC.